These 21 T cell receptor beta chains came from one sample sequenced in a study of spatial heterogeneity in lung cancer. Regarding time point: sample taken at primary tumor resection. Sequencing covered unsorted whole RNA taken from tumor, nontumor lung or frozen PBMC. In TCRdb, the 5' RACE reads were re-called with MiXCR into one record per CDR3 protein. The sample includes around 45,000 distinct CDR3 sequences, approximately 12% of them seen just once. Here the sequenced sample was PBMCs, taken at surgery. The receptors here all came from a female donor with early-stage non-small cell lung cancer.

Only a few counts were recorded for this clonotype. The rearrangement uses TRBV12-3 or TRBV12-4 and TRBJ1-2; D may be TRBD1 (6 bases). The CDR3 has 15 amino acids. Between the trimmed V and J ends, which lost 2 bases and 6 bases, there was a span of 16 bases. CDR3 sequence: CASSLQGRLVDGYTF. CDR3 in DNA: TGTGCCAGCAGTTTACAGGGGAGGTTAGTGGATGGCTACACCTTC.

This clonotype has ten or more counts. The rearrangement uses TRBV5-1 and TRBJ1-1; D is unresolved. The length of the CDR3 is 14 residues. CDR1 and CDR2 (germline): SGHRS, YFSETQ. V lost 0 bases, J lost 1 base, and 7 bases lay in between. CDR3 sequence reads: CASSLAMENTEAFF. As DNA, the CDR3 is TGCGCCAGCAGCTTGGCCATGGAGAACACTGAAGCTTTCTTT.

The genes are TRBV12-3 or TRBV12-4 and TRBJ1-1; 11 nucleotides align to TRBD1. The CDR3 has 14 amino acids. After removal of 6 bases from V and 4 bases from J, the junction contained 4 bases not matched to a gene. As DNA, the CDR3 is TGTGCCAGCAGCCCCGGGACAGGGGGCACTGAAGCTTTCTTT. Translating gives CASSPGTGGTEAFF.

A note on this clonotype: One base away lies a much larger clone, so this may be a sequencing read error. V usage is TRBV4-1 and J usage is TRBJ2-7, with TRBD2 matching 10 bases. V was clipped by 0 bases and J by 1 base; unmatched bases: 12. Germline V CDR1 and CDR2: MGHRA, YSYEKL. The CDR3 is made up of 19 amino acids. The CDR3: CASSQDLGISGGTSYEQYF. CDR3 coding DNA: TGCGCCAGCAGCCAAGATTTGGGGATTAGCGGGGGGACTTCCTACGAGCAGTACTTC.

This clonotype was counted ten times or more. The CDR3 DNA reads TGTGCCAGCAGTGGAGCCGGGACAGGGGCGAACAATGAGCAGTTCTTC. Its translation is CASSGAGTGANNEQFF. This chain uses TRBV28 with TRBJ2-1, with 10 bases aligning to TRBD1. This CDR3 spans 16 amino acids. Germline CDR1 reads MDHEN; CDR2 reads SYDVKM. After removal of 5 bases from V and 5 bases from J, the junction contained 9 bases not matched to a gene.

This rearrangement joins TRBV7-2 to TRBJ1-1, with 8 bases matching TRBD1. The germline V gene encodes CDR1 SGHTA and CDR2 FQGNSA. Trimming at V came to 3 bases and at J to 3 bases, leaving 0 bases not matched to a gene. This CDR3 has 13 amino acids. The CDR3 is CASSLDRDTEAFF. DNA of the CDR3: TGTGCCAGCAGCTTGGACAGGGACACTGAAGCTTTCTTT.

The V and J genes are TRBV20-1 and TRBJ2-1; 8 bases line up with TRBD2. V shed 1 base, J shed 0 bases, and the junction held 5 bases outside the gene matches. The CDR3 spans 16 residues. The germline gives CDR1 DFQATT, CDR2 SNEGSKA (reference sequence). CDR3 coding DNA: TGCAGTGCTAGAGGTCTCGGGACTAGCTCCTACAATGAGCAGTTCTTC. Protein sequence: CSARGLGTSSYNEQFF.

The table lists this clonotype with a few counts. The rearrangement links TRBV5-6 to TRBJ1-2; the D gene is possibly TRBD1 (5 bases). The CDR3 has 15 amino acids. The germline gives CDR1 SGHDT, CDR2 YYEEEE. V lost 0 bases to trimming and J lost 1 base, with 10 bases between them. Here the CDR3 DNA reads TGTGCCAGCAGCTTGGAGGCAGGGAATAACTATGGCTACACCTTC. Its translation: CASSLEAGNNYGYTF.

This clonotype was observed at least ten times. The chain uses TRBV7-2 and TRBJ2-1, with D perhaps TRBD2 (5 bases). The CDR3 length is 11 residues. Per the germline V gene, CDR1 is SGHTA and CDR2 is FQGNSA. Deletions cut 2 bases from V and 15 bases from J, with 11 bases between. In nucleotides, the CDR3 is TGTGCCAGCAGCTTATTCCAGGAGGCGTTCTTC. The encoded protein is CASSLFQEAFF.

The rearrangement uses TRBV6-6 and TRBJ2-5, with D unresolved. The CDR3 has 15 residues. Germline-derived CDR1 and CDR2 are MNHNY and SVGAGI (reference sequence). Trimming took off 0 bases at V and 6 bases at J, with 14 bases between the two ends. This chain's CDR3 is CASSYSELREKTQYF. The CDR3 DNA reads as TGTGCCAGCAGTTACTCGGAACTTAGAGAGAAGACCCAGTACTTC.

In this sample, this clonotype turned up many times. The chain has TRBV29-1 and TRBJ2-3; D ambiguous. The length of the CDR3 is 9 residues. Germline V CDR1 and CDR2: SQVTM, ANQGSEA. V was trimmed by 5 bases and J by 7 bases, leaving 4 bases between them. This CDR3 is CSVNYTQYF. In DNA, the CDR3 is TGCAGCGTTAATTATACGCAGTATTTT.

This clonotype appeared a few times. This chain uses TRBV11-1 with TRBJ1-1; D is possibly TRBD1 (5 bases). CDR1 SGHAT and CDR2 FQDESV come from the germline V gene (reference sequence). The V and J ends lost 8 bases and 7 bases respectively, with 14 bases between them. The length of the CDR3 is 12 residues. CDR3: CASGKGYDEAFF. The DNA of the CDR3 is TGTGCCAGCGGCAAGGGGTATGATGAAGCTTTCTTT.

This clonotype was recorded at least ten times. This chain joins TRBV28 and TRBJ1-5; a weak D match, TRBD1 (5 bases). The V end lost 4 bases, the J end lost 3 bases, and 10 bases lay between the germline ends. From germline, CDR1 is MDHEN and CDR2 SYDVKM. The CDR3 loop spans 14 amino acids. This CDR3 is CASSSRDANQPQHF. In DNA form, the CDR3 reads TGTGCCAGCAGTTCCCGGGACGCCAATCAGCCCCAGCATTTT.

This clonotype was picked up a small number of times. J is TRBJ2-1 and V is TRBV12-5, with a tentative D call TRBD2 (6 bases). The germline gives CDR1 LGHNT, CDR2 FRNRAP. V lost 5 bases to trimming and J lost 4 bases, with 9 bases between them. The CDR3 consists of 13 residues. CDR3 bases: TGTGCTAGTGGTGGGGGACTTTACAATGAGCAGTTCTTC. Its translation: CASGGGLYNEQFF.

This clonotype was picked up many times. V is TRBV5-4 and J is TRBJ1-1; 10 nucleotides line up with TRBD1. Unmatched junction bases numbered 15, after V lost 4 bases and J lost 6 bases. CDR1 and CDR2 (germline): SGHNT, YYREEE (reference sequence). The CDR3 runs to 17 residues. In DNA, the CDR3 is TGTGCCAGCAGCCCCCCCGGGACAGGGGCGATTTCCTCTGAAGCTTTCTTT. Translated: CASSPPGTGAISSEAFF.

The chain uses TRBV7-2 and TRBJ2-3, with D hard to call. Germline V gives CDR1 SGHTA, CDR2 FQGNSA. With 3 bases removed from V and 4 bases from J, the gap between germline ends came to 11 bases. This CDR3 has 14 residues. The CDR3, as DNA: TGTGCCAGCAGCTTTTCACCCCCCCCAGATACGCAGTATTTT. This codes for CASSFSPPPDTQYF.

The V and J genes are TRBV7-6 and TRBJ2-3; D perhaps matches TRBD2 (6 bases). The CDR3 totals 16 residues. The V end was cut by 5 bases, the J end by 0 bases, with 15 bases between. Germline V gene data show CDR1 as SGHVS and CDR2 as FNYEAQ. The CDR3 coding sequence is TGTGCCAGCAGCCACCCCATTGGAGGGAGCACAGATACGCAGTATTTT. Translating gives CASSHPIGGSTDTQYF.

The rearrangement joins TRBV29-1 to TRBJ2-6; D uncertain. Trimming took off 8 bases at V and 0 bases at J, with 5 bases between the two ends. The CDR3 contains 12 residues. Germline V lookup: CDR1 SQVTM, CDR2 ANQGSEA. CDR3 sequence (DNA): TGCAGCTGTATCTCTGGGGCCAACGTCCTGACTTTC. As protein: CSCISGANVLTF. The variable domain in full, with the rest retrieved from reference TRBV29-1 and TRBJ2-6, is SAVISQKPSRDICQRGTSLTIQCQVDSQVTMMFWYRQQPGQSLTLIATANQGSEATYESGFVIDKFPISRPNLTFSTLTVSNMSPEDSSIYLCSCISGANVLTFGAGSRLTVL.

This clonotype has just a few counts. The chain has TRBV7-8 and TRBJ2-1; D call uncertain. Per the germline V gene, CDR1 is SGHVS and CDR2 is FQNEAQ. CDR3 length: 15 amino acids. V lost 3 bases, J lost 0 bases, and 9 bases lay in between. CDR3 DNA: TGTGCCAGCAGCTTTGGACCAGCCTCCTACAATGAGCAGTTCTTC. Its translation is CASSFGPASYNEQFF.

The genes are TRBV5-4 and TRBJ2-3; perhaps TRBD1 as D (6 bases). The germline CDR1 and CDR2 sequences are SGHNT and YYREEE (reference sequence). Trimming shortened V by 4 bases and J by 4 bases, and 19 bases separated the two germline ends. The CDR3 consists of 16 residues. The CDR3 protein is CASSPLMGEGADTQYF. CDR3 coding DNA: TGTGCCAGCAGCCCCTTGATGGGTGAGGGGGCAGATACGCAGTATTTT.

The CDR3 DNA reads TGTGCCTGGAGTATCTGGAGCTCTGGAAACACCATATATTTT. It encodes CAWSIWSSGNTIYF. The V gene is TRBV30, the J gene TRBJ1-3; unclear D gene. Trimming pared 2 bases from V and 0 bases from J, leaving 8 bases between. The germline V gene encodes CDR1 GTSNPN and CDR2 SVGIG (reference sequence). The CDR3 contains 14 residues.